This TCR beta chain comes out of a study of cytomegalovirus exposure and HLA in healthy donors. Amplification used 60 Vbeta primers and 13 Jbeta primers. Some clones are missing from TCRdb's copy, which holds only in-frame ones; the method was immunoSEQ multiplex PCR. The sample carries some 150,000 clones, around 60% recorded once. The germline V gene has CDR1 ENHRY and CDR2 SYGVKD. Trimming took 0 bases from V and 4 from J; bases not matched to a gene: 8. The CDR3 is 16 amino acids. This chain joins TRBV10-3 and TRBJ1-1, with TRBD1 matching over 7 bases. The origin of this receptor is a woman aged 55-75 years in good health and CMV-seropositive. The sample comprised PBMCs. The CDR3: CAISESAGTVITEAFF. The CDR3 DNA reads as TGTGCCATCAGTGAGTCCGCTGGGACAGTCATCACTGAAGCTTTCTTT.